There are a few counts of the clone carrying this T cell receptor (beta chain). One entry per CDR3 protein results from TCRdb running MiXCR on the 5' RACE reads. The repertoire holds hundreds of thousands of distinct CDR3 sequences, with approximately 9% as singletons. This sample was taken from a study of identical twins. This CDR3 region has 12 residues. Germline V gives CDR1 SQVTM, CDR2 ANQGSEA. Trimming took 4 bases from V and 0 from J, leaving 6 bases between them. The TCR originated in a woman between 18 and 29 years old in good health. V and J are TRBV29-1 and TRBJ1-1; no clear D gene. Sequencing input: memory (CD45RO+) T cells sorted from blood. CDR3 loop: CSVVQLNTEAFF. In DNA form, the CDR3 reads TGCAGCGTTGTCCAACTGAACACTGAAGCTTTCTTT. Full variable domain (outside the CDR3, taken from reference TRBV29-1 and TRBJ1-1): SAVISQKPSRDICQRGTSLTIQCQVDSQVTMMFWYRQQPGQSLTLIATANQGSEATYESGFVIDKFPISRPNLTFSTLTVSNMSPEDSSIYLCSVVQLNTEAFFGQGTRLTVV.